This TCR beta chain comes out of a study of tumor and adjacent non-tumor tissue in lung cancer. No cell sorting was done before RNA was extracted from the tissue. Distant lung tissue was collected more than 3 cm away from the tumor edge. Donors were chemotherapy-naive, newly diagnosed lung cancer surgical patients in China, August–late 2014. TCRbeta libraries were built with three rounds of nested PCR, modified from ARM-PCR. TCRdb reanalysed the multiplex PCR reads using MiXCR and keeps one entry per CDR3 protein. The sample includes approximately 100,000 distinct CDR3 sequences, over 55% of them seen just once. This clonotype came up a few times. CDR3 length: 16 amino acids. Germline V CDR1 and CDR2: SGHRS, YFSETQ. Trimming took 4 bases from V and 1 from J, leaving 17 bases between them.

The specimen was distant non-tumor lung tissue. The source is a man in his 60s with non-small cell lung cancer. The chain is built from TRBV5-1 and TRBJ2-5; D possibly corresponds to TRBD1 (5 bases). In DNA, the CDR3 is TGCGCCAGCAGCCAGACACCGACAGCGACCCAAGAGACCCAGTACTTC. Protein: CASSQTPTATQETQYF.